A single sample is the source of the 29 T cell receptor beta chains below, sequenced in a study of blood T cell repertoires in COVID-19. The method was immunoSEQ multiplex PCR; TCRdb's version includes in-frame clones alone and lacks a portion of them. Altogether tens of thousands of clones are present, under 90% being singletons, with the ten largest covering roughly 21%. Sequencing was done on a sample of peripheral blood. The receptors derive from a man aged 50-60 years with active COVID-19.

The CDR3 is CASSVGRTGDTQYF. In nucleotides, the CDR3 is TGTGCCAGCAGCGTAGGGCGAACGGGAGATACGCAGTATTTT. The V call is TRBV9, the J call TRBJ2-3; D is ambiguous. The germline gives CDR1 SGDLS, CDR2 YYNGEE. This CDR3 region has 14 residues. Trimming took off 0 bases at V and 5 bases at J, with 10 bases between the two ends.

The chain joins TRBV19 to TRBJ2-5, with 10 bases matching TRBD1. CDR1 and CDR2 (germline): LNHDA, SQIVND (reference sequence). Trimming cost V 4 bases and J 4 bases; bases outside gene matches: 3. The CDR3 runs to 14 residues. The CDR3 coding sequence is TGTGCCAGTAGTACGGGGACAGGGGCAGAGACCCAGTACTTC. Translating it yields CASSTGTGAETQYF.

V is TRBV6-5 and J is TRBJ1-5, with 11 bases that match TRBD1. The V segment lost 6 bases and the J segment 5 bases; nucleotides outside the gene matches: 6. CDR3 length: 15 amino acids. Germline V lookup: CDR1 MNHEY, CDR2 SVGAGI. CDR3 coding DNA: TGTGCCAGCAGGGGCGGGACAGGGGGACATCAGCCCCAGCATTTT. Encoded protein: CASRGGTGGHQPQHF.

The CDR3: CASLVHEQFF. The CDR3 DNA reads as TGTGCCAGCTTAGTCCATGAGCAGTTCTTC. The chain combines TRBV9 with TRBJ2-1; D is uncertain. Per germline, CDR1 SGDLS and CDR2 YYNGEE. CDR3 size: 10 residues. The V gene lost 7 bases and the J gene lost 8 bases, with 7 bases spanning the gap.

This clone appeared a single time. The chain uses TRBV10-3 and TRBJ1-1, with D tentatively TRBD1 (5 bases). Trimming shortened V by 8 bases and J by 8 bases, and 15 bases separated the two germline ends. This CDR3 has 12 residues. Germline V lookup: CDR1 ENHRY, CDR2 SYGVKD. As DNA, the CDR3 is TGTGCCATCGCCAGGGCTGAGAACGAAGCTTTCTTT. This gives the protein CAIARAENEAFF.

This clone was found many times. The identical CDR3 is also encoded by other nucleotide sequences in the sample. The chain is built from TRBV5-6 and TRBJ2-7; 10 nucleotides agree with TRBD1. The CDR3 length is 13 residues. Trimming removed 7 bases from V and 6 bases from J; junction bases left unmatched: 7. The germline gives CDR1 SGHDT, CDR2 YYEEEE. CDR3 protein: CASSPGQGGEQYF. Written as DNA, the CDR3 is TGTGCCAGCTCCCCCGGACAGGGGGGCGAGCAGTACTTC.

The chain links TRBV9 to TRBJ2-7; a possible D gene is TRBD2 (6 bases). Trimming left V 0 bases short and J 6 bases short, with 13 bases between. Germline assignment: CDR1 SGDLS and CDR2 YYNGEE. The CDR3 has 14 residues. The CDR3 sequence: CASSVAEGPREQYF. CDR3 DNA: TGTGCCAGCAGCGTAGCGGAGGGGCCCCGCGAGCAGTACTTC.

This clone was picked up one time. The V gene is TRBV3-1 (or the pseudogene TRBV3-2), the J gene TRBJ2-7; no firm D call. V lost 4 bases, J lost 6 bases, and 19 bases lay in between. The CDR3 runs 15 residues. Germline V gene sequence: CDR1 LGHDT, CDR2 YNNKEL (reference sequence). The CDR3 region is CASSPLFPIVLEQYF. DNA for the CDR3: TGTGCCAGCAGCCCATTGTTCCCCATAGTGCTCGAGCAGTACTTC.

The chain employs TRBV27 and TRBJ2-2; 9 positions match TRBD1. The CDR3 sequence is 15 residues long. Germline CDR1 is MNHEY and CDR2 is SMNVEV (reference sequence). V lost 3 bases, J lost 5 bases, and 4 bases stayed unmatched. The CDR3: CASSLGTGHTGELFF. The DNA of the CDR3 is TGTGCCAGCAGTTTGGGGACAGGGCATACCGGGGAGCTGTTTTTT.

In DNA, the CDR3 is TGTGCCAGCAGTTTAGGGGCGGGAGCGGTCAATGAGCAGTTCTTC. Translating gives CASSLGAGAVNEQFF. The J gene is TRBJ2-1, the V gene TRBV28, with 7 nucleotides matching TRBD2. The V segment lost 2 bases and the J segment 6 bases; nucleotides outside the gene matches: 7. CDR1 is MDHEN, CDR2 SYDVKM, per germline. The CDR3 sequence is 15 residues long. The full variable domain, with the rest looked up from reference TRBV28 and TRBJ2-1, is DVKVTQSSRYLVKRTGEKVFLECVQDMDHENMFWYRQDPGLGLRLIYFSYDVKMKEKGDIPEGYSVSREKKERFSLILESASTNQTSMYLCASSLGAGAVNEQFFGPGTRLTVL.

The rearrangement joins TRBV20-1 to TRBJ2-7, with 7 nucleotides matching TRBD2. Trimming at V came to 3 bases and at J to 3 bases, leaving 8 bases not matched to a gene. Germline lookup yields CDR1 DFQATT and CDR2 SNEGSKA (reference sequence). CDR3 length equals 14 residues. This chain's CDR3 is CSASRLAEIYEQYF. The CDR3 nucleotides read TGCAGTGCTAGTCGTCTAGCGGAAATCTACGAGCAGTACTTC.

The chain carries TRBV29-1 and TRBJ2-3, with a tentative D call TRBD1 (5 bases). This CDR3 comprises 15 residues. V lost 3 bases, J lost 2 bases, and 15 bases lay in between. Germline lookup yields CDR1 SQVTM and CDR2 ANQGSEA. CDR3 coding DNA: TGCAGCGTTGAGGGTTTGGACACCCTCACAGATACGCAGTATTTT. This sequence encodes CSVEGLDTLTDTQYF.

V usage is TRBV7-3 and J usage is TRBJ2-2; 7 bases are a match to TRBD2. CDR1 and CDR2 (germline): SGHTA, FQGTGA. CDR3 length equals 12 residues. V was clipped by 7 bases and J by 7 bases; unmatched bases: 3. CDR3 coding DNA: TGTGCCAGCATGGGGGAGGGCGGGGAGCTGTTTTTT. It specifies CASMGEGGELFF.

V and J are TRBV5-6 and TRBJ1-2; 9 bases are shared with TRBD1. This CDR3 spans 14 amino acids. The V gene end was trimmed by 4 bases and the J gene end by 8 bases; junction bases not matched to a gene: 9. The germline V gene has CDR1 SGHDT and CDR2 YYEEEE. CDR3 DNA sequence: TGTGCCAGCAGCCCCCTTGGGACAGGGTGGGGCTACACCTTC. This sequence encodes CASSPLGTGWGYTF.

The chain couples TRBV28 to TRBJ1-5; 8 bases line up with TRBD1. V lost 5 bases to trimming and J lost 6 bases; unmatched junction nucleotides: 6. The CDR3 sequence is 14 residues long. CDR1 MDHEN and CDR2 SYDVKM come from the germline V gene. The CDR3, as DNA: TGTGCCAGCAGTCTAACAGGGGGTGGTCAGCCCCAGCATTTT. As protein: CASSLTGGGQPQHF.

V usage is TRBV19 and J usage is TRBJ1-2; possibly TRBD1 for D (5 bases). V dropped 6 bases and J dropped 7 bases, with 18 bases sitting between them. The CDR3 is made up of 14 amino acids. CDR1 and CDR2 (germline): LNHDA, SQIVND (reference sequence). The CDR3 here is CASRPDPQGGGYTF. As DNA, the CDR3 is TGTGCCAGTAGACCCGATCCGCAGGGTGGTGGCTACACCTTC.

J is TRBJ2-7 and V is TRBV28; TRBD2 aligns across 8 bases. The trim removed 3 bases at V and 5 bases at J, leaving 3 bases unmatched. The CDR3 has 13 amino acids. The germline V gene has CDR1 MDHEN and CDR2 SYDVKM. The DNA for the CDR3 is TGTGCCAGCAGTTTGACTAGCGATCACGAGCAGTACTTC. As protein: CASSLTSDHEQYF.

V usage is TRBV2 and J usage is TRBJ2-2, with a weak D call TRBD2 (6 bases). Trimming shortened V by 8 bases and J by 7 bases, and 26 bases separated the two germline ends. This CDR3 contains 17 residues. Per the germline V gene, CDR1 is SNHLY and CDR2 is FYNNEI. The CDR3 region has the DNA TGTGCCAGCCTTCGGGGTAGCGCCTACCCGGGGGACGGGGAGCTGTTTTTT. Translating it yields CASLRGSAYPGDGELFF.

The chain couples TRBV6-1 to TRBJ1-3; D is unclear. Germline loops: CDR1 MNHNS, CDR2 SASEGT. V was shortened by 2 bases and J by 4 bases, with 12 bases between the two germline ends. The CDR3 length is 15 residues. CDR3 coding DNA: TGTGCCAGCAGTGAACCGCGGGCGGGGGGAAACACCATATATTTT. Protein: CASSEPRAGGNTIYF.

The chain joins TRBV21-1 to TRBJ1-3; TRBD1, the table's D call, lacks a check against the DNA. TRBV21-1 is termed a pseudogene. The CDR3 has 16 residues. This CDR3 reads CASSALQGSSGNTIYF. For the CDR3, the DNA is TGTGCCAGCAGCGCCTTACAGGGGTCGTCCGGAAACACCATATATTTT.

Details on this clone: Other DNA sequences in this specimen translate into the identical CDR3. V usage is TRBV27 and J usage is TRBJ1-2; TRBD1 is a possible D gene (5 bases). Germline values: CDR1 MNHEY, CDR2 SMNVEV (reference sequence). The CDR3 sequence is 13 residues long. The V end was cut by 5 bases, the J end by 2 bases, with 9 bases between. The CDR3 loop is CASSPGPNYGYTF. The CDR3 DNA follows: TGTGCCAGCAGTCCAGGGCCAAACTATGGCTACACCTTC.

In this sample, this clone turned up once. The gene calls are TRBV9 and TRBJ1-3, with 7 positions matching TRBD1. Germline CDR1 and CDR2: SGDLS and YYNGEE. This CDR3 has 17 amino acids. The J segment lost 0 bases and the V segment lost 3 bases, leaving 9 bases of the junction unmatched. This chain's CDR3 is CASSGPTTGLSGNTIYF. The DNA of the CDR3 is TGTGCCAGCAGCGGTCCAACGACAGGGCTCTCTGGAAACACCATATATTTT. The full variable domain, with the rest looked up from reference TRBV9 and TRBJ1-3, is DSGVTQTPKHLITATGQRVTLRCSPRSGDLSVYWYQQSLDQGLQFLIQYYNGEERAKGNILERFSAQQFPDLHSELNLSSLELGDSALYFCASSGPTTGLSGNTIYFGEGSWLTVV.

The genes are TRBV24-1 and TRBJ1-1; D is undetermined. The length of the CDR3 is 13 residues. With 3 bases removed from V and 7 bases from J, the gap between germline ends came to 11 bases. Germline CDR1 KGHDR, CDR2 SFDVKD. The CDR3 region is CATSDARASEAFF. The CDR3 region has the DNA TGTGCCACCAGTGATGCCCGAGCGAGTGAAGCTTTCTTT.

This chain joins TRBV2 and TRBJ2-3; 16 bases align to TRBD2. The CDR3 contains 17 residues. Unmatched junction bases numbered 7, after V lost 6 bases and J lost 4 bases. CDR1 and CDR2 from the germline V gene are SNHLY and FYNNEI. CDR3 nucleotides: TGTGCCAGCAGCCTGGGACTAGCGGGAGGGAGGGCAGATACGCAGTATTTT. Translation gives CASSLGLAGGRADTQYF.

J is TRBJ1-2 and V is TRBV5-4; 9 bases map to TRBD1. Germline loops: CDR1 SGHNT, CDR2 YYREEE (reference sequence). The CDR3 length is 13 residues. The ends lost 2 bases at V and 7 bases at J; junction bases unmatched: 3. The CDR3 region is CASSFRQGGGYTF. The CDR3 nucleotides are TGTGCCAGCAGCTTTCGACAGGGGGGTGGCTACACCTTC. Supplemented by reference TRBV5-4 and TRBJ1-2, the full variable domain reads ETGVTQSPTHLIKTRGQQVTLRCSSQSGHNTVSWYQQALGQGPQFIFQYYREEENGRGNFPPRFSGLQFPNYSSELNVNALELDDSALYLCASSFRQGGGYTFGSGTRLTVV.

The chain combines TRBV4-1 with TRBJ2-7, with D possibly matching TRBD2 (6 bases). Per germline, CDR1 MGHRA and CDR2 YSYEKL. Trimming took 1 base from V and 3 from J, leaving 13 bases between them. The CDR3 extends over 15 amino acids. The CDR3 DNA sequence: TGCGCCAGCAGCCAAGGGATCGCGGGACTCTACGAGCAGTACTTC. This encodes CASSQGIAGLYEQYF.

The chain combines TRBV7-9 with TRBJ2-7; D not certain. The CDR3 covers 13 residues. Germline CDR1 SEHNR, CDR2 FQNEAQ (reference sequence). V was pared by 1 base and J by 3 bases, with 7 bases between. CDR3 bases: TGTGCCAGCAGCTTAGTGCCGAGCTACGAGCAGTACTTC. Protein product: CASSLVPSYEQYF.

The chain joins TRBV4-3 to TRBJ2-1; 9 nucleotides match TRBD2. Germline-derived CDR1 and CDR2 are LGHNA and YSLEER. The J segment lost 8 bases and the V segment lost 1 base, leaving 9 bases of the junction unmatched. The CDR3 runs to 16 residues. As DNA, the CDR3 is TGCGCCAGCAGCCAAGGTGCGGGACTAGCCGCGGATGAGCAGTTCTTC. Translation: CASSQGAGLAADEQFF.

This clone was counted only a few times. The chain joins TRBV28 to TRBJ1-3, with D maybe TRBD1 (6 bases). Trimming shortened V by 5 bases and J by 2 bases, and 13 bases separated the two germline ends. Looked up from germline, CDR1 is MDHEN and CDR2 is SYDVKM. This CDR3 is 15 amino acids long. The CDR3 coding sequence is TGTGCCAGCAGTCTAGTACAGGGAACTGGAAACACCATATATTTT. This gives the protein CASSLVQGTGNTIYF.